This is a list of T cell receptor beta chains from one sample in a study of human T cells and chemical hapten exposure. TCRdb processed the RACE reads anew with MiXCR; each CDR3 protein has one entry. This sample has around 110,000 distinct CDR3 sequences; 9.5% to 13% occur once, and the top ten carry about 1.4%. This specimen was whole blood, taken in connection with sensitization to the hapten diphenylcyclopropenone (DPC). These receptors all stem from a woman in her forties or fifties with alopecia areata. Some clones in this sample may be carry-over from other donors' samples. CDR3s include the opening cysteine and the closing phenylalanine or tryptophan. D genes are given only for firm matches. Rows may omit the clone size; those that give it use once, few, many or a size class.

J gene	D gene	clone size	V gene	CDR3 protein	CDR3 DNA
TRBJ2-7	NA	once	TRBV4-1	CASSLRIPSSYEQYF	TGCGCCAGCAGCTTACGGATACCGAGCTCCTACGAGCAGTACTTC
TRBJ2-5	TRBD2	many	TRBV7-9	CASSFWTSGKETQYF	TGTGCCAGCAGCTTCTGGACTAGCGGAAAAGAGACCCAGTACTTC
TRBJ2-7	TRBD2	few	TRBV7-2	CASSLQGGDGEQYF	TGTGCCAGCAGCTTACAGGGAGGGGACGGCGAGCAGTACTTC
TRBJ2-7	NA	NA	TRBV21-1	CASSKARSGQVYGEQYF	TGTGCCAGCAGCAAAGCTCGCTCGGGACAGGTTTACGGGGAGCAGTACTTC
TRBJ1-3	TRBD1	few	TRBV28	CASSTTGQPSSGNTIYF	TGTGCCAGCAGCACCACGGGACAGCCTAGCTCTGGAAACACCATATATTTT
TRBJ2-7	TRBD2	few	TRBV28	CASSLLAGASGQYF	TGTGCCAGCAGCTTGCTAGCGGGAGCCTCTGGGCAGTACTTC
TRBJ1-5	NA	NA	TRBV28	CASSLALRTNQPQHF	TGTGCCAGCAGTCTCGCTCTGAGGACGAACCAGCCCCAGCATTTT
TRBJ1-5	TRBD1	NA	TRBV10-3	CAISESIQGYQPQHF	TGTGCCATCAGTGAGTCGATACAGGGGTATCAGCCCCAGCATTTT
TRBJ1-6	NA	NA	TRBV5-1	CASSLGGQRYSPLHF	TGCGCCAGCAGCTTGGGAGGACAGCGCTATTCACCCCTCCACTTT
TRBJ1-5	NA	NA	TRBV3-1	CSSSQGDKQPQHF	TGTTCCAGCAGCCAAGGGGACAAGCAGCCCCAGCATTTT
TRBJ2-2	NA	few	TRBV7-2	CASSLAMGRSLGELFF	TGTGCCAGCAGCTTAGCCATGGGGCGGTCTCTTGGGGAGCTGTTTTTT
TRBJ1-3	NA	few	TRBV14	CASSHGRPSGNTIYF	TGTGCCAGCAGCCACGGGCGCCCCTCTGGAAACACCATATATTTT
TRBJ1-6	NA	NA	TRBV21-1	CASSKEGTGDSPLHF	TGTGCTAGCAGCAAAGAGGGGACAGGGGATTCACCCCTCCACTTT
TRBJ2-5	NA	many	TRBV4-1	CASSQVNRVLETQYF	TGCGCCAGCAGCCAGGTTAACAGGGTTTTGGAGACCCAGTACTTC
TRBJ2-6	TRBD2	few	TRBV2	CASTGGRAPGANVLTF	TGTGCCAGCACTGGCGGGAGGGCCCCTGGGGCCAACGTCCTGACTTTC
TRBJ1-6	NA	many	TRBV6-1	CASSGAYGAPLHF	TGTGCCAGCAGTGGTGCGTACGGAGCACCCCTCCACTTT
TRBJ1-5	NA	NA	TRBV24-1	CATSGPTGPGQPQHF	TGTGCCACCAGTGGCCCTACAGGGCCCGGTCAGCCCCAGCATTTT
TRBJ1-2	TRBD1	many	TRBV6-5	CASSNTGTGGRVGYGYTF	TGTGCCAGCAGTAACACCGGGACAGGGGGCAGAGTAGGGTATGGCTACACCTTC
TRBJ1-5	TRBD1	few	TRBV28	CASGTGFNQPQHF	TGTGCCAGCGGGACAGGGTTCAATCAGCCCCAGCATTTT
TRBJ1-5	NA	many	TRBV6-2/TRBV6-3	CASSYFIGTPQHF	TGTGCCAGCAGTTACTTCATTGGGACGCCCCAGCATTTT
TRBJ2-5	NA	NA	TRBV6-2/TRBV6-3	CASSSSGLGTQYF	TGTGCCAGCAGTTCGAGCGGGTTGGGGACCCAGTACTTC
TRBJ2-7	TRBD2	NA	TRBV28	CASSLPGRGYEQYF	TGTGCCAGCAGTTTACCGGGGAGGGGCTACGAGCAGTACTTC
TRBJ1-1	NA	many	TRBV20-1	CSAGDINTEAFF	TGCAGTGCCGGGGACATAAACACTGAAGCTTTCTTT
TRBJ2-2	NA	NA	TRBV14	CASSQALGRGTGELFF	TGTGCCAGCAGCCAAGCCCTAGGACGGGGTACCGGGGAGCTGTTTTTT
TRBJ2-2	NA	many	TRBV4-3	CASSPGAGENTGELFF	TGCGCCAGCAGCCCGGGGGCAGGGGAGAACACCGGGGAGCTGTTTTTT
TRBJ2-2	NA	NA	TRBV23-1	CASSSRDNPRLDTGELFF	TGCGCCAGCAGTTCCCGGGACAACCCGAGATTGGACACCGGGGAGCTGTTTTTT
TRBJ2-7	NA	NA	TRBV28	CASSLTREQYF	TGTGCCAGCAGTCTAACTCGGGAGCAGTACTTC
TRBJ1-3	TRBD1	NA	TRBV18	CASSQEGTGGFRSGNTIYF	TGTGCCAGCTCACAAGAAGGGACAGGGGGCTTTCGCTCTGGAAACACCATATATTTT
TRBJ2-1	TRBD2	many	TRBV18	CASSPSFLRLADNEQFF	TGTGCCAGCTCACCTTCCTTTCTCCGACTAGCGGACAATGAGCAGTTCTTC
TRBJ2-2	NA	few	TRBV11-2	CASSLHTGELFF	TGTGCCAGCAGCTTACACACCGGGGAGCTGTTTTTT
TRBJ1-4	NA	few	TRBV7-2	CASRPTNEKLFF	TGTGCCAGCAGGCCAACTAATGAAAAACTGTTTTTT
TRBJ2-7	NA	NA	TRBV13	CASSSQTYGFYEQYF	TGTGCCAGCAGCTCCCAGACTTACGGTTTCTACGAGCAGTACTTC
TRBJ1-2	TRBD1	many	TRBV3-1	CASSQDGTAYGYTF	TGTGCCAGCAGCCAAGACGGGACAGCCTATGGCTACACCTTC
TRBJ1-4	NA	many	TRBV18	CASSLGGNEKLFF	TGTGCCAGCTCACTCGGAGGGAATGAAAAACTGTTTTTT
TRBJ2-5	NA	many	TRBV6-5	CASSYSMPPNQETQYF	TGTGCCAGCAGTTACTCGATGCCCCCGAACCAAGAGACCCAGTACTTC
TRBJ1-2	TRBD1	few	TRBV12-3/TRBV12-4	CASSSGQAYGYTF	TGTGCCAGCAGTTCGGGACAGGCCTATGGCTACACCTTC
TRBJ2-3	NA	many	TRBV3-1	CASSQNTDTQYF	TGTGCCAGCAGCCAGAACACAGATACGCAGTATTTT
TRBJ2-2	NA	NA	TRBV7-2	CASSRTGPTGELFF	TGTGCCAGCAGCCGTACGGGGCCCACCGGGGAGCTGTTTTTT
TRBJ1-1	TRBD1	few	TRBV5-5	CASSLTGGSAEAFF	TGTGCCAGCAGCTTGACAGGGGGGAGTGCTGAAGCTTTCTTT
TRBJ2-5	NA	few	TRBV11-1	CASSLAFDFQETQYF	TGTGCCAGCAGCTTAGCGTTTGATTTCCAAGAGACCCAGTACTTC
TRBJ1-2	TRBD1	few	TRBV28	CASRTGDFGYTF	TGTGCCAGCAGGACAGGGGACTTTGGCTACACCTTC
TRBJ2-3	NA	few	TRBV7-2	CASSSTGDTQYF	TGTGCCAGCAGCTCAACAGGGGATACGCAGTATTTT
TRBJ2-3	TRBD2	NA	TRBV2	CASPGLAEPDTQYF	TGTGCCAGCCCGGGACTAGCGGAGCCAGATACGCAGTATTTT
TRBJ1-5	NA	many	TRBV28	CASSFWGTSNQPQHF	TGTGCCAGCAGTTTTTGGGGCACAAGCAATCAGCCCCAGCATTTT
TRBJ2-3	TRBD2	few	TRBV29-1	CSASGGWGTDTQYF	TGCAGCGCTAGCGGGGGTTGGGGCACAGATACGCAGTATTTT